Listed below are T cell receptor beta chains from one sample, sequenced in a study of blood T cell repertoires in COVID-19. The protocol was immunoSEQ multiplex PCR, while the TCRdb copy is restricted to in-frame clones and leaves out a portion. The top ten hold roughly 13% of the sample, which has 200,000 to 250,000 clones, more than 75% seen once. The source material was peripheral blood. These receptors all stem from a human donor in a cohort sampled during active COVID-19. Both conserved end residues are part of each CDR3. The D gene is left open where the match is weak. Clone size is given for some rows only: seen once, a few or many times, or a class if the clone is expanded.

J: TRBJ1-1
D: .
V: TRBV14
size: .
CDR3: CASSLKGLVLNTEAFF
DNA: TGTGCCAGCAGCCTAAAGGGACTAGTTCTGAACACTGAAGCTTTCTTT

J: TRBJ2-1
D: TRBD1
V: TRBV28
size: .
CDR3: CASSLLWGQGVNEQFF
DNA: TGTGCCAGCAGTCTTCTCTGGGGACAGGGGGTTAATGAGCAGTTCTTC

J: TRBJ1-6
D: .
V: TRBV28
size: once
CDR3: CASSLGGRDYSPLHF
DNA: TGTGCCAGCAGTTTAGGCGGCAGGGACTATTCACCCCTCCACTTT

J: TRBJ2-7
D: .
V: TRBV5-5
size: .
CDR3: CASSSPTGDYEQYF
DNA: TGTGCCAGCAGCTCACCGACAGGCGACTACGAGCAGTACTTC

J: TRBJ2-2
D: TRBD2
V: TRBV2
size: .
CDR3: CASRGDTGELFF
DNA: TGTGCCAGCCGGGGGGACACCGGGGAGCTGTTTTTT

J: TRBJ2-7
D: TRBD1
V: TRBV9
size: .
CDR3: CASSVGQGLSYEQYF
DNA: TGTGCCAGCAGCGTAGGACAGGGGCTTTCCTACGAGCAGTACTTC

J: TRBJ2-2
D: .
V: TRBV28
size: .
CDR3: CASSLPTGTNTGELFF
DNA: TGTGCCAGCAGTTTACCGACAGGAACGAACACCGGGGAGCTGTTTTTT

J: TRBJ2-5
D: TRBD1
V: TRBV19
size: .
CDR3: CASSVTLDRGQETQYF
DNA: TGTGCCAGTAGTGTAACCCTGGACAGGGGACAAGAGACCCAGTACTTC

J: TRBJ1-3
D: TRBD1
V: TRBV7-8
size: .
CDR3: CASSSLLGTGRTRNTIYF
DNA: TGTGCCAGCAGCTCTCTTTTGGGGACAGGGAGGACGCGAAACACCATATATTTT

J: TRBJ2-3
D: .
V: TRBV19
size: .
CDR3: CASSTTSGGGSGTQYF
DNA: TGTGCCAGTAGTACTACTAGCGGAGGGGGCTCGGGTACGCAGTATTTT

J: TRBJ1-3
D: .
V: TRBV5-1
size: few
CDR3: CASSSGQPSSSGNTIYF
DNA: TGCGCCAGCAGCTCCGGACAGCCATCGAGCTCTGGAAACACCATATATTTT

J: TRBJ2-2
D: TRBD1
V: TRBV25-1
size: few
CDR3: CASSESKDRALGELFF
DNA: TGTGCCAGCAGTGAATCTAAGGACAGGGCTTTAGGGGAGCTGTTTTTT

J: TRBJ2-7
D: .
V: TRBV6-5
size: few
CDR3: CASGGGGEQYF
DNA: TGTGCCAGCGGAGGGGGGGGCGAGCAGTACTTC

J: TRBJ2-2
D: .
V: TRBV11-3
size: .
CDR3: CASSPGVGYTGELFF
DNA: TGTGCCAGCAGCCCAGGGGTGGGGTACACCGGGGAGCTGTTTTTT

J: TRBJ1-2
D: TRBD1
V: TRBV7-8
size: .
CDR3: CASSLGTGDLAYGYTF
DNA: TGTGCCAGCAGCTTAGGCACAGGGGATTTGGCCTATGGCTACACCTTC

J: TRBJ2-7
D: .
V: TRBV27
size: .
CDR3: CASSANPRDPPFSYEQYF
DNA: TGTGCCAGCAGTGCAAACCCCCGGGATCCTCCCTTCTCCTACGAGCAGTACTTC

J: TRBJ1-5
D: .
V: TRBV6-5
size: .
CDR3: CASSWDNRRNQPQHF
DNA: TGTGCCAGCAGTTGGGACAACCGGAGGAATCAGCCCCAGCATTTT

J: TRBJ2-1
D: TRBD2
V: TRBV5-6
size: .
CDR3: CASSTGLVFDEQFF
DNA: TGTGCCAGCAGCACGGGACTAGTCTTCGATGAGCAGTTCTTC

J: TRBJ1-1
D: .
V: TRBV4-2
size: .
CDR3: CASSQGEEANTEAFF
DNA: TGTGCCAGCAGCCAGGGGGAGGAGGCGAACACTGAAGCTTTCTTT

J: TRBJ1-5
D: .
V: TRBV19
size: .
CDR3: CASSIGTGRTRNQPQHF
DNA: TGTGCCAGTAGTATAGGGACCGGACGGACTCGCAATCAGCCCCAGCATTTT

J: TRBJ2-7
D: .
V: TRBV11-3
size: .
CDR3: CASSTHGEPKTREQYF
DNA: TGTGCCAGCAGCACCCACGGGGAACCGAAGACTAGGGAGCAGTACTTC

J: TRBJ1-3
D: TRBD1
V: TRBV30
size: .
CDR3: CAFNRDRGNTIYF
DNA: TGTGCCTTCAACCGGGACAGAGGAAACACCATATATTTT

J: TRBJ1-6
D: TRBD1
V: TRBV5-4
size: .
CDR3: CASSPRQGEGSPLHF
DNA: TGTGCCAGCAGCCCTCGACAGGGTGAGGGTTCACCCCTCCACTTT

J: TRBJ1-1
D: .
V: TRBV4-1
size: .
CDR3: CASSQERSARTEAFF
DNA: TGCGCCAGCAGCCAAGAAAGGTCAGCCAGGACTGAAGCTTTCTTT

J: TRBJ2-5
D: .
V: TRBV6-4
size: .
CDR3: CASSGLSGETQYF
DNA: TGTGCCAGCAGTGGTTTATCGGGGGAGACCCAGTACTTC

J: TRBJ2-5
D: TRBD1
V: TRBV29-1
size: .
CDR3: CSVDARTGLGETQYF
DNA: TGCAGCGTTGATGCCCGGACAGGGCTAGGCGAGACCCAGTACTTC

J: TRBJ1-4
D: TRBD1
V: TRBV24-1
size: once
CDR3: CATSDSGTANEKLFF
DNA: TGTGCCACCAGTGACTCCGGGACAGCGAATGAAAAACTGTTTTTT

J: TRBJ2-7
D: TRBD1
V: TRBV5-1
size: .
CDR3: CASRKGQGSFSYEQYF
DNA: TGCGCCAGCAGGAAAGGACAGGGTTCCTTCTCCTACGAGCAGTACTTC

J: TRBJ2-5
D: TRBD1
V: TRBV5-5
size: .
CDR3: CASSLRPGQGEETQYF
DNA: TGTGCCAGCAGCTTGCGGCCGGGACAGGGGGAAGAGACCCAGTACTTC

J: TRBJ1-4
D: .
V: TRBV21-1
size: .
CDR3: CASSNFQIRQGKLFF
DNA: TGTGCCAGCAGCAATTTTCAGATTCGGCAGGGAAAACTGTTTTTT

J: TRBJ1-1
D: .
V: TRBV10-3
size: .
CDR3: CAIRDSTMNTEAFF
DNA: TGTGCCATCAGGGACAGCACTATGAACACTGAAGCTTTCTTT

J: TRBJ2-7
D: .
V: TRBV2
size: .
CDR3: CASRLQGTSYEQYF
DNA: TGTGCCAGCAGACTACAGGGCACGTCCTACGAGCAGTACTTC

J: TRBJ2-4
D: TRBD2
V: TRBV6-1
size: .
CDR3: CASSERDSGGASAKNIQYF
DNA: TGTGCCAGCAGTGAACGGGATAGCGGGGGGGCCAGTGCCAAAAACATTCAGTACTTC

J: TRBJ2-7
D: .
V: TRBV11-3
size: .
CDR3: CASSFGQSYEQYF
DNA: TGTGCCAGCAGCTTCGGACAGTCCTACGAGCAGTACTTC

J: TRBJ1-6
D: .
V: TRBV28
size: .
CDR3: CASTSLSPLHF
DNA: TGTGCCAGCACCTCCTTGTCACCCCTCCACTTT

J: TRBJ1-2
D: TRBD1
V: TRBV7-2
size: .
CDR3: CASSSRTGDGYTF
DNA: TGTGCCAGCAGCTCAAGGACAGGGGATGGCTACACCTTC

J: TRBJ1-5
D: .
V: TRBV6-5
size: .
CDR3: CASRRGGANQPQHF
DNA: TGTGCCAGCAGGCGTGGGGGGGCCAATCAGCCCCAGCATTTT

J: TRBJ2-7
D: TRBD1
V: TRBV5-4
size: .
CDR3: CASSPGQGGPYEQYF
DNA: TGTGCCAGCAGCCCAGGACAGGGAGGCCCCTACGAGCAGTACTTC

J: TRBJ2-7
D: .
V: TRBV6-5
size: once
CDR3: CASSYSQGEQYF
DNA: TGTGCCAGCAGTTACTCGCAGGGAGAGCAGTACTTC

J: TRBJ2-3
D: .
V: TRBV5-1
size: .
CDR3: CASRPGPDYTDTQYF
DNA: TGCGCCAGCAGGCCCGGGCCCGACTACACAGATACGCAGTATTTT

J: TRBJ2-1
D: TRBD2
V: TRBV11-3
size: .
CDR3: CASSLASGSFNEQFF
DNA: TGTGCCAGCAGCTTAGCTAGCGGGAGTTTCAATGAGCAGTTCTTC

J: TRBJ2-1
D: .
V: TRBV7-9
size: .
CDR3: CASSWGLAASYNEQFF
DNA: TGTGCCAGCAGCTGGGGGTTAGCGGCCTCCTACAATGAGCAGTTCTTC

J: TRBJ2-5
D: TRBD2
V: TRBV7-2
size: .
CDR3: CASSPSGPSTSGKETQYF
DNA: TGTGCCAGCAGCCCTAGCGGACCCTCGACTAGCGGAAAAGAGACCCAGTACTTC

J: TRBJ2-3
D: .
V: TRBV10-3
size: .
CDR3: CATETGLGDTQYF
DNA: TGTGCCACAGAAACAGGGTTGGGAGATACGCAGTATTTT

J: TRBJ2-1
D: TRBD1
V: TRBV4-3
size: few
CDR3: CASSQVQGTGGNEQFF
DNA: TGCGCCAGCAGCCAAGTTCAAGGGACAGGGGGCAATGAGCAGTTCTTC

J: TRBJ2-7
D: TRBD2
V: TRBV6-5
size: .
CDR3: CASIPGTSGSYEQYF
DNA: TGTGCCAGCATCCCCGGGACTAGCGGGAGCTACGAGCAGTACTTC

J: TRBJ1-1
D: .
V: TRBV7-3
size: once
CDR3: CASSSGGGEAFF
DNA: TGTGCCAGCAGCTCTGGGGGCGGTGAAGCTTTCTTT

J: TRBJ2-6
D: .
V: TRBV29-1
size: .
CDR3: CSVVSRTNPSGANVLTF
DNA: TGCAGCGTTGTAAGCAGGACTAACCCCTCTGGGGCCAACGTCCTGACTTTC

J: TRBJ1-5
D: .
V: TRBV7-3
size: .
CDR3: CASSSDSSNQPQHF
DNA: TGTGCCAGCAGCTCGGACAGCTCCAATCAGCCCCAGCATTTT

J: TRBJ2-4
D: TRBD2
V: TRBV28
size: .
CDR3: CASSLRIGLDNIQYF
DNA: TGTGCCAGCAGTTTAAGAATCGGACTAGATAACATTCAGTACTTC

J: TRBJ1-2
D: .
V: TRBV6-5
size: .
CDR3: CASRHPSNYGYTF
DNA: TGTGCCAGCAGACACCCCTCTAACTATGGCTACACCTTC

J: TRBJ2-7
D: TRBD2
V: TRBV5-1
size: .
CDR3: CASSLGTSGLYEQYF
DNA: TGCGCCAGCAGCTTAGGGACTAGCGGGTTATACGAGCAGTACTTC

J: TRBJ2-1
D: .
V: TRBV6-1
size: .
CDR3: CASSELFRSYNEQFF
DNA: TGTGCCAGCAGTGAACTCTTTCGCTCCTACAATGAGCAGTTCTTC

J: TRBJ2-1
D: .
V: TRBV14
size: .
CDR3: CASSQGEAEKQFF
DNA: TGTGCCAGCAGCCAAGGTGAGGCGGAGAAGCAGTTCTTC

J: TRBJ1-1
D: TRBD1
V: TRBV27
size: few
CDR3: CASSTPRGRRAFF
DNA: TGTGCCAGCAGCACCCCCAGGGGGCGAAGAGCTTTCTTT